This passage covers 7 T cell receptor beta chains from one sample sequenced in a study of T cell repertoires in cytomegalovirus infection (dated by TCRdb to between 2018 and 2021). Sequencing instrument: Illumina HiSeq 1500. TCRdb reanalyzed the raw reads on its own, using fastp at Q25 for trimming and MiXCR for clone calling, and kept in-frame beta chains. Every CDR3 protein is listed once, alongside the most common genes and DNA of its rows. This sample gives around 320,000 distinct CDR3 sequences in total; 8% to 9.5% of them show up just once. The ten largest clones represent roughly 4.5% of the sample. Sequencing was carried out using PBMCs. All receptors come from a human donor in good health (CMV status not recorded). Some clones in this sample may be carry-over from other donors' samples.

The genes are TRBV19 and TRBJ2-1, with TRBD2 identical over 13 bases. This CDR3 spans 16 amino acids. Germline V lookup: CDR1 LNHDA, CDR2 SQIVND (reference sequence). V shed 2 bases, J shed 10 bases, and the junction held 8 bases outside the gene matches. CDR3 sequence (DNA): TGTGCCAGTAGTATATTCCGGACTAGCGGGAGTAACGAGCAGTTCTTC. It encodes CASSIFRTSGSNEQFF. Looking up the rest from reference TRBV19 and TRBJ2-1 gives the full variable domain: DGGITQSPKYLFRKEGQNVTLSCEQNLNHDAMYWYRQDPGQGLRLIYYSQIVNDFQKGDIAEGYSVSREKKESFPLTVTSAQKNPTAFYLCASSIFRTSGSNEQFFGPGTRLTVL.

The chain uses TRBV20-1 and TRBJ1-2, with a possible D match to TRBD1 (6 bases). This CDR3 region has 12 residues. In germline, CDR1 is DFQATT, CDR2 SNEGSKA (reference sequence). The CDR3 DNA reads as TGCAGAGCTTCAGGGGTTAACTATGGCTACACCTTC. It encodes CRASGVNYGYTF.

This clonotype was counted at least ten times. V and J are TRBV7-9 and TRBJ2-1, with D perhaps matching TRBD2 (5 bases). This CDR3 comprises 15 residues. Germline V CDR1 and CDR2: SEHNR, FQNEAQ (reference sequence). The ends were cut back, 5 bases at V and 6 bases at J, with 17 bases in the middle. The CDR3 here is CASSRLATALNEQFF. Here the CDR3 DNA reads TGTGCCAGCAGCCGCCTAGCAACAGCTCTCAATGAGCAGTTCTTC.

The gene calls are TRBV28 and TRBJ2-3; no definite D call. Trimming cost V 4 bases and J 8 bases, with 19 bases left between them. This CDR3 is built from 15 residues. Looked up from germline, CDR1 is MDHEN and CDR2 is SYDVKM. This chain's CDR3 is CASSSDVPGIFTQYF. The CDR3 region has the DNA TGTGCCAGCAGTTCGGACGTCCCCGGAATATTTACGCAGTATTTT.

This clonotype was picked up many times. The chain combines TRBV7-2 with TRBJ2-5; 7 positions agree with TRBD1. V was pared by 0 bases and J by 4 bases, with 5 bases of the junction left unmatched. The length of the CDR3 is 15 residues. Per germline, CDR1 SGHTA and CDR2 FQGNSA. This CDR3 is CASSLAAAGGETQYF. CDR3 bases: TGTGCCAGCAGCTTAGCTGCTGCAGGGGGAGAGACCCAGTACTTC.

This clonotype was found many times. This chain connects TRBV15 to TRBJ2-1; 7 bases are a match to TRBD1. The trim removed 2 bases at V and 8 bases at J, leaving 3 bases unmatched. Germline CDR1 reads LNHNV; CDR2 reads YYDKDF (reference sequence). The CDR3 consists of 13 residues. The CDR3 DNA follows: TGTGCCACCAGCAGAAAGGGGGCGTATGAGCAGTTCTTC. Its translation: CATSRKGAYEQFF.

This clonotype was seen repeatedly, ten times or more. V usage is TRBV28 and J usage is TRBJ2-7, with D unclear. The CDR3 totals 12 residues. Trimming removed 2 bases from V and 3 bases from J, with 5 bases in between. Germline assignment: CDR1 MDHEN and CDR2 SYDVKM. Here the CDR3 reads CASSLGYYEQYF. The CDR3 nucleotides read TGTGCCAGCAGTTTAGGGTACTACGAGCAGTACTTC. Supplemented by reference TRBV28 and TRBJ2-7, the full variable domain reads DVKVTQSSRYLVKRTGEKVFLECVQDMDHENMFWYRQDPGLGLRLIYFSYDVKMKEKGDIPEGYSVSREKKERFSLILESASTNQTSMYLCASSLGYYEQYFGPGTRLTVT.